This TCR beta chain was recorded in a study of blood T cell repertoires in COVID-19. Per the germline V gene, CDR1 is MNHEY and CDR2 is SVGAGI. This CDR3 has 11 residues. The ends were cut back, 8 bases at V and 5 bases at J, with 9 bases in the middle. Under the authors' procedure: Amplifying reference gene primers gave estimates of nucleated cell counts. Method: immunoSEQ multiplex PCR; TCRdb's copy keeps in-frame clones and lacks some. V, J and clone size reflect that table, while D and trimming were determined from the DNA. The sample lists about 170,000 clones, approximately 83% occurring once. This chain joins TRBV6-5 and TRBJ2-5; D ambiguous. Specimen: peripheral blood. The sequence derives from a human donor with acute or convalescent COVID-19. The donor label of this sample is uncertain. Here the CDR3 reads CASPFGETQYF. Written as DNA, the CDR3 is TGTGCCAGCCCTTTCGGGGAGACCCAGTACTTC.